The 29 T cell receptor beta chains reported below all come from one sample, sequenced in a study of tumor-infiltrating lymphocytes in primary liver carcinoma. The investigators made TCR beta cDNA from around 540 ng total RNA, using a constant-region primer. Nested multiplex PCR, run for three rounds with slightly modified ARM-PCR, yielded TCR beta libraries. A C-beta reverse primer and TRBV1-TRBV30 forward primers served in each of the first two PCR rounds, at 10 cycles apiece. Via MiXCR, TCRdb re-called the multiplex PCR reads, giving one row per CDR3 protein. The top ten clones hold more than 15% of a sample with just over 300,000 distinct CDR3 sequences, around 50% of them seen once. Germline DNA was also extracted, while the blood RNA originated from unsorted whole blood. Sequencing was done on a sample of peripheral blood. Every receptor here comes from a woman in her 30s with primary liver carcinoma and hepatitis B virus infection.

In the case of this clonotype: Its ends do not fully match the called genes, so a read error is possible. V usage is TRBV5-5 and J usage is TRBJ2-7; no reliable D call. Germline CDR1 and CDR2: SGHKS and YYEKEE (reference sequence). The CDR3 runs to 17 residues. The CDR3 reads CSSSLLTGLSVGYEQYF. CDR3 nucleotides: TGTTCCAGCAGCTTGTTGACCGGGTTATCCGTGGGTTACGAGCAGTACTTC. The whole variable domain, remainder taken from reference TRBV5-5 and TRBJ2-7, is DAGVTQSPTHLIKTRGQQVTLRCSPISGHKSVSWYQQVLGQGPQFIFQYYEKEERGRGNFPDRFSARQFPNYSSELNVNALLLGDSALYLCSSSLLTGLSVGYEQYFGPGTRLTVT.

The genes are TRBV12-3 or TRBV12-4 and TRBJ2-3; 8 nucleotides match TRBD2. This CDR3 comprises 16 residues. V lost 7 bases to trimming and J lost 7 bases; unmatched junction nucleotides: 16. This chain's CDR3 is CASTVLRGGGRNTQYF. The CDR3 DNA reads as TGTGCCAGCACCGTGCTGCGGGGTGGCGGGAGGAATACGCAGTATTTT.

This clonotype was observed a handful of times. The V gene is TRBV14, the J gene TRBJ2-1; maybe TRBD2 (5 bases). Per germline, CDR1 SGHDN and CDR2 FVKESK. Trimming cost V 3 bases and J 7 bases, with 22 bases left between them. The length of the CDR3 is 17 residues. The CDR3 nucleotides are TGTGCCAGCAGCCAGTTCGGACGACTAACAGCCCAAAATGAGCAGTTCTTC. Protein product: CASSQFGRLTAQNEQFF.

On this clonotype: A much larger clone differs from this one at a single base, so this may be a read error. This chain links TRBV4-3 with TRBJ2-7; 10 nucleotides match TRBD2. Germline-derived CDR1 and CDR2 are LGHNA and YSLEER. V was clipped by 8 bases and J by 1 base; unmatched bases: 14. This CDR3 comprises 17 residues. CDR3 sequence reads: CASCRHPLAGTSYEQYF. CDR3 coding DNA: TGCGCCAGCTGCCGCCACCCACTAGCGGGAACATCCTACGAGCAGTACTTC.

This clonotype appeared many times. V is TRBV6-5 and J is TRBJ1-1; 7 bases match TRBD1. Per the germline V gene, CDR1 is MNHEY and CDR2 is SVGAGI. This CDR3 region has 14 residues. V lost 5 bases and J lost 1; bases outside the gene matches: 4. The CDR3 sequence is CASSPTGSNTEAFF. The CDR3 bases are TGTGCCAGCAGTCCGACAGGGTCGAACACTGAAGCTTTCTTT.

About this clonotype itself: A much larger clone lies one base from this, so it may be a read error. The chain employs TRBV11-2 and TRBJ1-5, with D possibly matching TRBD1 (6 bases). Germline V CDR1 and CDR2: SGHAT, FQNNGV. The length of the CDR3 is 14 residues. CDR3 region: CAGSLVGGGQPQHF. DNA of the CDR3: TGTGCCGGCAGCCTGGTAGGGGGTGGTCAGCCCCAGCATTTT. Variable domain in full (rest from reference TRBV11-2 and TRBJ1-5): EAGVAQSPRYKIIEKRQSVAFWCNPISGHATLYWYQQILGQGPKLLIQFQNNGVVDDSQLPKDRFSAERLKGVDSTLKIQPAKLEDSAVYLCAGSLVGGGQPQHFGDGTRLSIL.

The gene calls are TRBV12-3 or TRBV12-4 and TRBJ1-5, with a tentative D call TRBD1 (6 bases). The V end was cut by 7 bases, the J end by 4 bases, with 17 bases between. The CDR3 contains 15 residues. CDR3 sequence (DNA): TGTGCCAGCATCTGGGGGACATCGGCGAATCAGCCCCAGCATTTT. Its translation is CASIWGTSANQPQHF.

In this sample, this clonotype turned up many times. The chain uses TRBV5-5 and TRBJ2-3, with 7 bases that match TRBD2. The trim removed 2 bases at V and 6 bases at J, leaving 6 bases unmatched. This CDR3 is 14 amino acids long. Germline CDR1 reads SGHKS; CDR2 reads YYEKEE (reference sequence). The CDR3 coding sequence is TGTGCCAGCAGCTTCGGGGGAGGGACCGATACGCAGTATTTT. Its translation is CASSFGGGTDTQYF.

The V gene is TRBV6-8, the J gene TRBJ2-5; 7 bases match TRBD1. This CDR3 region has 15 residues. V was clipped by 7 bases and J by 5 bases; unmatched bases: 13. Germline V gives CDR1 MNHGY, CDR2 SAAAGT. CDR3 nucleotide sequence: TGTGCCAGCAAAGTAGGGGGTCAGGGGGAGGAGACCCAGTACTTC. Encoded protein: CASKVGGQGEETQYF.

For this clonotype: This may stem from a read error, because a much larger clone lies one nucleotide away. The chain is built from TRBV30 and TRBJ2-1; D uncertain. CDR1 is GTSNPN and CDR2 is SVGIG in the germline V gene (reference sequence). Trimming stripped 0 bases from V and 5 bases from J, with 14 bases between. This CDR3 is built from 15 residues. CDR3 sequence (DNA): TGTGCCTGGAGTGTTCGCGGCCATACCCACAATGAGCAGTTCTTC. This gives the protein CAWSVRGHTHNEQFF.

This clonotype turned up a few times. V usage is TRBV29-1 and J usage is TRBJ2-1; no clear D gene. This CDR3 is built from 12 residues. Germline CDR1 and CDR2: SQVTM and ANQGSEA. The ends were cut back, 3 bases at V and 0 bases at J, with 3 bases in the middle. CDR3 nucleotide sequence: TGCAGCGTTGAGCTCTCCTACAATGAGCAGTTCTTC. It encodes CSVELSYNEQFF.

As for this clonotype: Since no conserved phenylalanine or tryptophan closes the CDR3, a read error is the likely cause. The chain recombines TRBV6-6 with TRBJ2-7; D call uncertain. This CDR3 is 12 amino acids long. Between the trimmed V and J ends, which lost 5 bases and 6 bases, there was a span of 11 bases. Germline assignment: CDR1 MNHNY and CDR2 SVGAGI (reference sequence). The CDR3 sequence is CASSLRAPEQYL. The CDR3 DNA sequence: TGTGCCAGCAGTCTCCGGGCCCCCGAGCAGTACTTA.

Regarding this clonotype: A much larger clonotype is one base distant, so this may be a read error. V is TRBV29-1 and J is TRBJ2-7; D possibly corresponds to TRBD2 (5 bases). Germline assignment: CDR1 SQVTM and CDR2 ANQGSEA. CDR3 length equals 11 residues. The DNA for the CDR3 is TGCAGCGCAAGACGCGACTACGAGGAGTACTTC. This codes for CSARRDYEEYF.

Concerning this clonotype: One junction end does not reproduce the germline sequence, and a read error may be involved. The V call is TRBV4-1, the J call TRBJ2-7; perhaps TRBD1 as D (5 bases). CDR1 and CDR2 from the germline V gene are MGHRA and YSYEKL. The CDR3 length is 16 residues. This CDR3 reads CVSSPGEGKGAYEQYF. The CDR3 nucleotides are TGCGTCAGCAGCCCTGGGGAAGGGAAAGGGGCCTACGAGCAGTACTTC.

Turning to this clonotype: A clone one base away is much larger, so this may be a read error. The chain carries TRBV29-1 and TRBJ1-5, with 8 bases fitting TRBD1. Germline values: CDR1 SQVTM, CDR2 ANQGSEA. The CDR3 is made up of 13 amino acids. For the CDR3, the DNA is TGCGGCGTTGAAGTACAGGGGGATCAGCCCCAGCATTTT. It is translated as CGVEVQGDQPQHF.

Comments on this clonotype: A read error may account for a junction end that differs from germline. This chain joins TRBV11-2 and TRBJ2-7; D is possibly TRBD2 (6 bases). This CDR3 contains 18 residues. Germline-derived CDR1 and CDR2 are SGHAT and FQNNGV. The CDR3 coding sequence is TGTGCCAGCGGATCTACCGAGACTAGTTATGGTTCCTCCTACGAGCAGTATTTC. Its translation: CASGSTETSYGSSYEQYF.

In regard to this clonotype: One end of the junction varies from germline; a read error may be responsible. The gene calls are TRBV14 and TRBJ1-2; D is unresolved. Germline-derived CDR1 and CDR2 are SGHDN and FVKESK. The CDR3 has 15 residues. The CDR3 DNA follows: TGTTCCAGCAGCCCGAAAACATTCTACGGTGGAGGCTACACCTTC. It is translated as CSSSPKTFYGGGYTF.

Comments on this clonotype: A much larger clone differs by one base, so this may be a read error. This chain uses TRBV29-1 with TRBJ1-1, with a possible D match to TRBD1 (5 bases). The CDR3 consists of 11 residues. Looked up from germline, CDR1 is SQVTM and CDR2 is ANQGSEA. The CDR3 sequence is CGPQSRVEAFF. CDR3 nucleotide sequence: TGCGGCCCTCAAAGCAGGGTTGAAGCTTTCTTT.

The chain uses TRBV11-2 and TRBJ2-5, with D perhaps given as TRBD1 or TRBD2 (5 bases each). Germline V lookup: CDR1 SGHAT, CDR2 FQNNGV. CDR3 length: 17 residues. V was trimmed by 5 bases and J by 13 bases, leaving 32 bases between them. The CDR3 spells CASSPPGTQVGKETGYF. DNA for the CDR3: TGTGCCAGCAGCCCTCCCGGGACGCAGGTAGGGAAAGAGACCGGGTACTTC.

This clonotype has a count of ten or more. This chain joins TRBV10-3 and TRBJ1-1; tentative D call: TRBD1 (6 bases). The CDR3 loop spans 14 amino acids. In germline, CDR1 is ENHRY, CDR2 SYGVKD. V was trimmed by 6 bases and J by 0 bases, leaving 11 bases between them. The CDR3 reads CAIRDRVMNTEAFF. Written as DNA, the CDR3 is TGTGCCATCAGGGACAGAGTAATGAACACTGAAGCTTTCTTT.

This clonotype has at least ten counts. The rearrangement links TRBV29-1 to TRBJ2-7, with a possible D match to TRBD1 (6 bases). Germline V lookup: CDR1 SQVTM, CDR2 ANQGSEA. Between the trimmed V and J ends, which lost 6 bases and 2 bases, there was a span of 11 bases. This CDR3 has 12 residues. CDR3 DNA: TGCAGCGTGGGGGACACTCCCTACGAGCAGTACTTC. This codes for CSVGDTPYEQYF.

A word on this clonotype: At one boundary the junction diverges from the germline segment, which might be a read error. This sequence joins TRBV11-2 and TRBJ2-2; 14 bases fit TRBD2. The germline gives CDR1 SGHAT, CDR2 FQNNGV. There are 16 residues in the CDR3. The CDR3 DNA reads as TGTGCCAGGAGCTCCGGACTAGCGGGAGGAACCGGGGAACTGTTTTTT. The encoded protein is CARSSGLAGGTGELFF.

The genes are TRBV5-4 and TRBJ1-1; TRBD1 is a possible D gene (5 bases). Deletions cut 4 bases from V and 4 bases from J, with 17 bases between. The CDR3 contains 15 residues. Germline V lookup: CDR1 SGHNT, CDR2 YYREEE (reference sequence). CDR3 nucleotides: TGTGCCAGCAGCCCATTAAGGACACCGAGCACTGAAGCTTTCTTT. Encoded protein: CASSPLRTPSTEAFF.

The count of this clonotype is one. The chain recombines TRBV11-1 with TRBJ2-7; D remains ambiguous. The CDR3 consists of 11 residues. CDR1 and CDR2 from the germline V gene are SGHAT and FQDESV (reference sequence). The CDR3 region is CTGSPGGEQYF. The CDR3 nucleotides are TGTACCGGCAGCCCTGGTGGCGAGCAGTACTTC.

In this sample, this clonotype turned up once. Being one base from a much bigger clone, this may be a read error. The chain links TRBV6-5 to TRBJ2-1, with D maybe TRBD1 (6 bases). The ends were cut back, 2 bases at V and 9 bases at J, with 14 bases in the middle. The CDR3 has 14 residues. Per the germline V gene, CDR1 is MNHEY and CDR2 is SVGAGI. The CDR3 coding sequence is TGTGCCAGCAGTTACCCCCAGGGGTTGCGTGAGCAGTTCTTC. Protein: CASSYPQGLREQFF.

Ten or more counts support this clonotype. This rearrangement joins TRBV11-2 to TRBJ2-1; D tentatively reads TRBD1 or TRBD2 (5 bases each). This CDR3 comprises 14 residues. Germline assignment: CDR1 SGHAT and CDR2 FQNNGV. V lost 3 bases and J 7 bases, leaving 13 bases between the germline ends. This chain's CDR3 is CASSFRDGGNEQFF. The CDR3, as DNA: TGTGCCAGCAGCTTTAGAGATGGGGGTAATGAGCAGTTCTTC.

The chain uses TRBV7-9 and TRBJ2-1; D might be TRBD2 (6 bases). The CDR3 is 12 amino acids. Trimming shortened V by 1 base and J by 8 bases, and 6 bases separated the two germline ends. In germline, CDR1 is SEHNR, CDR2 FQNEAQ (reference sequence). The CDR3: CASSLGGDEQFF. The CDR3 DNA is TGTGCCAGCAGCTTAGGCGGGGATGAGCAGTTCTTC.

This clonotype was observed many times. The V and J genes are TRBV11-2 and TRBJ2-7; D possibly corresponds to TRBD1 (5 bases). The germline V gene encodes CDR1 SGHAT and CDR2 FQNNGV. This CDR3 has 14 amino acids. V lost 2 bases and J lost 0, with 8 bases in between. The CDR3 region is CASSLRRASYEQYF. For the CDR3, the DNA is TGTGCCAGCAGCTTACGCAGGGCCTCCTACGAGCAGTACTTC.

This clonotype was detected only a few times. The chain employs TRBV28 and TRBJ2-7; D uncertain. V shed 3 bases and J shed 0 bases, with 18 bases lying between them. The germline V gene has CDR1 MDHEN and CDR2 SYDVKM. The CDR3 is 17 residues long. CDR3 in amino acids: CASSLLDKRVLSYEQYF. CDR3 sequence (DNA): TGTGCCAGCAGTTTGTTGGATAAACGGGTCCTCTCCTACGAGCAGTACTTC. Together with reference TRBV28 and TRBJ2-7, the CDR3 gives the full variable domain: DVKVTQSSRYLVKRTGEKVFLECVQDMDHENMFWYRQDPGLGLRLIYFSYDVKMKEKGDIPEGYSVSREKKERFSLILESASTNQTSMYLCASSLLDKRVLSYEQYFGPGTRLTVT.